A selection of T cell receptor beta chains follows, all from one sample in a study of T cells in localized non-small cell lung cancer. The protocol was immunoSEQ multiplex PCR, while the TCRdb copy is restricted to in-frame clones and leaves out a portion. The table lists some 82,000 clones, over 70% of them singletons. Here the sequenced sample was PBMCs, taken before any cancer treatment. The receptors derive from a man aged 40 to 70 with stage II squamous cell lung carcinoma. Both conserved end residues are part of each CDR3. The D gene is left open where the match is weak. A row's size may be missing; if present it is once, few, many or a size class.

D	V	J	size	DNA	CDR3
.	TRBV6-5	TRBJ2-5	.	TGTGCCAGCAGTTGGACAGACTTGGAGACCCAGTACTTC	CASSWTDLETQYF
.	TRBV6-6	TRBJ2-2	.	TGTGCCAGCAACCCTCTAGGTTTCCCCACCGGGGAGCTGTTTTTT	CASNPLGFPTGELFF
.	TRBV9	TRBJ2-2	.	TGTGCCAGCAGCGGCAACCGACTTGGTGCCGGGGAGCTGTTTTTT	CASSGNRLGAGELFF
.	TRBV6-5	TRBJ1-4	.	TGTGCCAGCAGCCCGACAGCAACTAATGAAAAACTGTTTTTT	CASSPTATNEKLFF
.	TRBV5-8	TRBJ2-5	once	TGTGCCAGCACCGTCGGGGGCCGGGTAGAGACCCAGTACTTC	CASTVGGRVETQYF
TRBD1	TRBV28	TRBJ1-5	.	TGTGCCAGCAGTTTACCGACAGGGCCCCTTAGCAATCAGCCCCAGCATTTT	CASSLPTGPLSNQPQHF
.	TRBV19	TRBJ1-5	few	TGTGCCAGTAGTATAGCATGGGGGTTGCCTCAGCCCCAGCATTTT	CASSIAWGLPQPQHF
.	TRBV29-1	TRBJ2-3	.	TGCAGCGCTATGCGAGGGGCCACAGATACGCAGTATTTT	CSAMRGATDTQYF
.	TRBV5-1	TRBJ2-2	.	TGCGCCAGCAGCTTGGGAATAGATAGAACCGGGGAGCTGTTTTTT	CASSLGIDRTGELFF
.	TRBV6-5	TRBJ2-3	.	TGTGCCAGCAGCTCTGCAGATACGCAGTATTTT	CASSSADTQYF
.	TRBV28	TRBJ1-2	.	TGTGCCAGCGGGCGGAGGATCGACTATGGCTACACCTTC	CASGRRIDYGYTF
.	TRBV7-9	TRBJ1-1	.	TGTGCCAGCAGCTTCCAGGGACAGAACACTGAAGCTTTCTTT	CASSFQGQNTEAFF
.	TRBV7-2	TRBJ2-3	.	TGTGCCAGCAGCCCCCTTGGCACAGATACGCAGTATTTT	CASSPLGTDTQYF
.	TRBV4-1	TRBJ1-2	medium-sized	TGCGCCAGCAGCCAAGAACGCACCTATGGCTACACCTTC	CASSQERTYGYTF
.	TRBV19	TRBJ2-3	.	TGTGCCAGTAGTGCCCGTCGTAACAGTCTGGCCCCAGATACGCAGTATTTT	CASSARRNSLAPDTQYF
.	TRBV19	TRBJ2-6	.	TGTGCCAGTAGTATAGCCCGGGGATCGGGGGCCAACGTCCTGACTTTC	CASSIARGSGANVLTF
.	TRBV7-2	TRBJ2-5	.	TGTGCCAGCAGCTTAGTTCCAGCGGGCTCAACCGGGGAGACCCAGTACTTC	CASSLVPAGSTGETQYF
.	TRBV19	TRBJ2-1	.	TGTGCCAGTAGTATTAACACAGGGCAAGAGCAGTTCTTC	CASSINTGQEQFF
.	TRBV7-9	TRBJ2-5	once	TGTGCCAGCAACCTCGAAGGTGCGGAGACCCAGTACTTC	CASNLEGAETQYF
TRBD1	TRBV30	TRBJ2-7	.	TGTGCCTATTCGACAGGGTGGGCCTACGAGCAGTACTTC	CAYSTGWAYEQYF
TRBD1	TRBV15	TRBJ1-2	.	TGTGCCACCAGCAGAGATAGGGGGCAGTATGGCTACACCTTC	CATSRDRGQYGYTF
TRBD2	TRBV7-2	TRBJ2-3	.	TGTGCCAGCAGCCGCCGGGACTATTATACGCAGTATTTT	CASSRRDYYTQYF
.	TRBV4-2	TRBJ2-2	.	TGTGCCAGCAGCCAAGATAGGAGTCAGAACACCGGGGAGCTGTTTTTT	CASSQDRSQNTGELFF
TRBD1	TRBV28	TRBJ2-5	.	TGTGCCAGCAGTTTATACCGGGACAGGGGAGAAGAGACCCAGTACTTC	CASSLYRDRGEETQYF
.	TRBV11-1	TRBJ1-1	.	TGTGCCAGCAGCAAGGACAGCGAAGCTTTCTTT	CASSKDSEAFF
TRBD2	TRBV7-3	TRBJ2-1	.	TGTGCCAGCAGCTTAAAACTAGCGGGGGAGTACAATGAGCAGTTCTTC	CASSLKLAGEYNEQFF
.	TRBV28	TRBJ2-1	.	TGTGCCAGCAGTTTAGAAGGGGTCGATGAGCAGTTCTTC	CASSLEGVDEQFF
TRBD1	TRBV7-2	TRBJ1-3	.	TGTGCCAGCAGCCAGGGGACAGCAAGAAACACCATATATTTT	CASSQGTARNTIYF
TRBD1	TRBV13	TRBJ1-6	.	TGTGCCAGCAGCCAGCAGACAGGGTATTATTCACCCCTCCACTTT	CASSQQTGYYSPLHF
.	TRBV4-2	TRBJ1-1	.	TGTGCCAGCAGCCAAGATGTGGTAAACACTGAAGCTTTCTTT	CASSQDVVNTEAFF
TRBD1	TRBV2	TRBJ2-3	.	TGTGCCAGCCTCCGGGACAGAAGCACAGATACGCAGTATTTT	CASLRDRSTDTQYF
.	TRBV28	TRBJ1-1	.	TGTGCCAGCAGTCCCCAATCAGGGAACACTGAAGCTTTCTTT	CASSPQSGNTEAFF